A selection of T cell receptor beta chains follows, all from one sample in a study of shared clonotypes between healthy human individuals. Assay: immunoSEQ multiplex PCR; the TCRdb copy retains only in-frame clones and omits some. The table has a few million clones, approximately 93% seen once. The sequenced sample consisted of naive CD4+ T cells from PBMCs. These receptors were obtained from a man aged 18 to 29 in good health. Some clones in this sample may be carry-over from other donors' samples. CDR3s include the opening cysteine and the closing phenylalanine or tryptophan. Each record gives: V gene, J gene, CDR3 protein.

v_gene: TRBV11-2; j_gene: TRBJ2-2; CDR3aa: CASSPLWEGGELFF
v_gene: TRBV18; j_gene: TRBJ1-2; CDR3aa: CASSPLSLGYTF
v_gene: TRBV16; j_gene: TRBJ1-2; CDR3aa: CASSRINAKSNYGYTF
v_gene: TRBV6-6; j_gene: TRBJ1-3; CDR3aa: CASSFTGQGGGNTIYF
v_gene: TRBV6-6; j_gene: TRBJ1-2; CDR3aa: CASSGSKEIYGYTF
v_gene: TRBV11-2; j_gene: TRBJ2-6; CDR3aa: CASSLGQGAVGANVLTF
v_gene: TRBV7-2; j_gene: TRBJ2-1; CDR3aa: CASSLVSSGRAYEQFF
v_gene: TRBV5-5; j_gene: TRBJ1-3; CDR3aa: CASTLEGLSGNTIYF
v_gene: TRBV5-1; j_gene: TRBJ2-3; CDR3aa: CASSFHPGRTDTQYF
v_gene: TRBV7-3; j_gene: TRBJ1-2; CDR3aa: CASSLMAGAAYGYTF
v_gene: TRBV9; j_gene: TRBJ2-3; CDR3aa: CASSVAPGTDTQYF
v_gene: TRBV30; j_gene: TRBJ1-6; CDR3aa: CAWSGHPGSGSPLHF
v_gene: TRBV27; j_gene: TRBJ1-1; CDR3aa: CASRGPHEGTEAFF
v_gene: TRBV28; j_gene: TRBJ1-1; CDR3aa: CASDTRDTEAFF
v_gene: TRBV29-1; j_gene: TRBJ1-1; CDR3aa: CSVEDPGTEAFF
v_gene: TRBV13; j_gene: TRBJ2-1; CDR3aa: CASSFLAGGKYNEQFF
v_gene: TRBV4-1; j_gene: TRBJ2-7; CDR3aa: CASSPGAGWDYEQYF
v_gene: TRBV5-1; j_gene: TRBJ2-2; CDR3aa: CASSQGQGAYGGELFF
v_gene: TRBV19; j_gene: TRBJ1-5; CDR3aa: CASSTGGLDSNQPQHF
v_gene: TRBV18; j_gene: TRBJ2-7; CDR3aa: CASSPDRAYEQYF
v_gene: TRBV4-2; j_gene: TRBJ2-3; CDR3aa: CASSQDRGTTDTQYF
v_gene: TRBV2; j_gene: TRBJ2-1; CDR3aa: CARGTSGGSYNEQFF
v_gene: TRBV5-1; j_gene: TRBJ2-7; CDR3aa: CASSLVTGAYEQYF
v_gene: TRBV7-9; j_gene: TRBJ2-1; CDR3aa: CASSLGSGRGAYDEQFF
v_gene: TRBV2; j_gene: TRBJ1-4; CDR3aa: CASRPGGANEKLFF
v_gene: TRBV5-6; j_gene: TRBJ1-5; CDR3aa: CASSSNNQPQHF
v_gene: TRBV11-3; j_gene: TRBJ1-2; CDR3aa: CASSLDTRDYTF
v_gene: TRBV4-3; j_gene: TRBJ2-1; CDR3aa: CASSRLAGRAGDEQFF
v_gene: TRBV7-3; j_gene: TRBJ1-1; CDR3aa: CASSSMGATEAFF
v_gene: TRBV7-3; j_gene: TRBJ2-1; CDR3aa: CASSEQLAGAKKQFF
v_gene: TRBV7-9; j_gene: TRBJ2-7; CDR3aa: CASSPGRSDREQYF
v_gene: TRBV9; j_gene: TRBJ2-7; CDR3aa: CASSVASGSLYEQYF
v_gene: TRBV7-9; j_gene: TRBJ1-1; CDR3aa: CASRGYRGSSTEAFF
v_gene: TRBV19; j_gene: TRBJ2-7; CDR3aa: CASSGRQGAYEQYF
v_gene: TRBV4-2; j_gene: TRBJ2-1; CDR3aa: CASSQDLRPRLVSQDNEQFF
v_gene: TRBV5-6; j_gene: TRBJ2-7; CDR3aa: CASSLGGLYEQYF
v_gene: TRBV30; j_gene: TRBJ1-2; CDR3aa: CAWSEGNYGYTF
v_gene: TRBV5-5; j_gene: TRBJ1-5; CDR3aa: CASSLAAGHYQPQHF
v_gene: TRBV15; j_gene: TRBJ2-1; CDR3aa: CATSRGEPGLVNEQFF
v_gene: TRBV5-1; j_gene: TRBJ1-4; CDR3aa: CASSLQPANEKLFF
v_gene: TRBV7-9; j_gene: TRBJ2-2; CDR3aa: CASTPWVSGTSNTGELFF
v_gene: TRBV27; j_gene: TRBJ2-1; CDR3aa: CASKTLNEQFF